This paragraph covers one T cell receptor (beta chain) sequence. Its specificity is unknown. This entry belongs to a study of beta chain features in type 1 diabetes. Study as a whole: All samples yielded some 110 million examined sorted cells. Points from the study as a whole: TCRB repertoires of naive, central memory and Treg cells appeared more similar among patients than among healthy donors.

There was one heparinised blood draw per donor, averaging approximately 120 mL. The investigators reverse transcribed all of the isolated RNA, so they sequenced expressed TCRB transcripts. The protocol was immunoSEQ multiplex PCR, while the TCRdb copy is restricted to in-frame clones and leaves out a portion. The sample has tens of thousands of clones, around 52% seen once. This CDR3 has 12 amino acids. V lost 8 bases and J 6 bases, leaving 14 bases between the germline ends. Germline lookup yields CDR1 SNHLY and CDR2 FYNNEI. This receptor was obtained from a woman under 30 in good health. The source material was Tregs from blood. The rearrangement uses TRBV2 and TRBJ2-7; perhaps TRBD2 as D (6 bases). CDR3 protein: CASVLAKTEQYF. In nucleotides, the CDR3 is TGTGCCAGCGTCCTAGCGAAAACCGAGCAGTACTTC.